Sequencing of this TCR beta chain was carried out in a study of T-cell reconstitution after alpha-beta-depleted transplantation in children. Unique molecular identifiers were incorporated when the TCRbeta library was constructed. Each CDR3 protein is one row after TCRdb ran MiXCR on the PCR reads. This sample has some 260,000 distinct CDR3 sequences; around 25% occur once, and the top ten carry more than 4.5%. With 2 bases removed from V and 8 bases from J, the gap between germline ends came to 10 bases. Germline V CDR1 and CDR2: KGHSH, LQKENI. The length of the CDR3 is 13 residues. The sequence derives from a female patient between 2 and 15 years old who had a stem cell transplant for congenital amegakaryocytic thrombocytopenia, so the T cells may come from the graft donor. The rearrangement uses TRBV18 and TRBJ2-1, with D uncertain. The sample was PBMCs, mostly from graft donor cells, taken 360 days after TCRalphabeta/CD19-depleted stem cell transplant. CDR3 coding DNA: TGTGCCAGCTCACCATCAGCCTCCGATGAGCAGTTCTTC. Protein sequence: CASSPSASDEQFF.